Described below is a single T cell receptor beta chain sequence and its context. This clone's antigen is unknown. Base qualities are not provided; no much larger clone lies one nucleotide away. Patients with autoimmune disease history or receiving systemic immunosuppression were excluded from the trial. Peripheral blood for TCR sequencing was collected from all dose cohorts at baseline, on cycle 4 day 1, and on cycle 7 day 1. Samples were obtained from an open-label, multicenter, first-in-human phase I dose-escalation trial of ivuxolimab. The trial enrolled adults with locally advanced or metastatic head and neck squamous cell, hepatocellular, melanoma or renal cell carcinoma. Before TCR sequencing, CD4+ T cells and CD8+ T cells were sorted from peripheral blood as separate populations. The junction shows trimming of 6 bases on V and 0 bases on J, and the gene matches do not reach 4 bases of it. In the germline V gene, CDR1 corresponds to MRHNA and CDR2 to SNTAGT. The CDR3 has 15 amino acids, counting the end cysteine and phenylalanine. The CDR3 DNA has 45 bases and is translated from base 1.

These data come from a study of OX40 agonist ivuxolimab in advanced cancers. In terms of the full investigation: Ivuxolimab was an agonistic, fully human IgG2 monoclonal antibody directed against OX40 (CD134), a costimulatory receptor. Intravenous ivuxolimab was administered to patients every 2 weeks at six dose levels: 0.01, 0.1, 0.3, 1.5, 3 and 10 mg/kg. Of the roughly 52 dose-escalation patients, hepatocellular carcinoma was present in roughly 19, melanoma in some 15, renal cell carcinoma in 9 and head and neck cancer in 9. The dose-escalation cohort was around 84% male with a mean age of roughly 60 years, ranging from roughly 23 to 79. Prior anti-PD-1, anti-PD-L1 or anti-CTLA-4 therapy was permitted, and 30% to 45% of dose-escalation patients had received checkpoint inhibitors. Partial responses occurred in three dose-escalation patients: two with cutaneous melanoma and one with hepatocellular carcinoma. The point of sequencing TCRbeta in the periphery was to test whether ivuxolimab changed TCR sequence diversity and drove clonal T-cell expansion. The paper covers the monotherapy dose-escalation part of the phase I ivuxolimab trial, which included N of about 50 patients.

Broader findings and caveats from the paper: After ivuxolimab, more expanded clones were found on average in CD8+ T cells than in CD4+ T cells. The antigen specificity of the clonally expanded peripheral T cells was not determined. Low levels of normalized T-cell clonal expansion were also seen in some patients who did not respond. In the 0.1-3.0 mg/kg groups, partial responders had among the lowest normalized peripheral clonal expansion, particularly in CD8+ T cells. At doses of 0.1 to 3.0 mg/kg, clonal expansion of both CD4+ and CD8+ T cells in blood was seen between baseline and week 6.

Genomic DNA was isolated from the sorted cells so that the TCRbeta CDR3 region could be sequenced. TCRbeta CDR3 regions were sequenced using the immunoSEQ Assay. Not all clones reach the TCRdb copy of this immuneACCESS table, which keeps in-frame sequences only. Checked studies attribute under half of the gap to unresolved V genes and leave the rest unexplained. The sample yields about 35,000 clones; roughly 85% were counted once. The top ten constitute 20% to 25% of the sample. The sequencing here drew on CD4+ or CD8+ T cells sorted from blood, taken in a trial of the OX40 agonist ivuxolimab. The chain couples TRBV6-4 to TRBJ2-3; a stretch of 9 junction bases matches TRBD2. The TCR sequence derives from an adult with an advanced solid tumor such as melanoma, head and neck, liver or kidney cancer. The DNA sequence is as follows: TGTGCCAGCAGCGCTACTAGCGGGAGCACAGATACGCAGTATTTT. Its coded protein is CASSATSGSTDTQYF.